This TCR beta chain was sequenced for a study of T cells in Graves' hyperthyroidism and ophthalmopathy. Study as a whole: Blood was drawn when the patient was first diagnosed and still untreated.

TCR beta CDR3 region amplification was performed from RNA transcripts. Researchers ran a first-round RT-PCR on the TCR CDR3 using the HTBI primer set. TCRdb independently ran MiXCR on the multiplex PCR reads; one entry per CDR3 protein. The sample includes fewer than 700,000 distinct CDR3 sequences, 15% to 20% of them seen just once. At least ten counts were recorded for this clonotype. Its antigen is as yet unknown. Study-wide points: For ophthalmopathy, model prediction preceded onset by a median roughly 6.3 months. Ophthalmopathy was separated from stable hyperthyroidism by a 13 V-J model.

V lost 2 bases, J lost 7 bases, and 11 bases lay in between. Germline V CDR1 and CDR2: GTSNPN, SVGIG (reference sequence). This CDR3 region has 13 residues. Clinical symptoms, serum thyroxine and TRAb, thyroid ultrasound and orbital computed tomography were used for the diagnoses. Specimen: blood. The V call is TRBV30, the J call TRBJ1-4; D might be TRBD1 (5 bases). The clonotype was recovered from a woman younger than 35 with Graves' ophthalmopathy. Here the CDR3 DNA reads TGTGCCTGGAGTCTGGGGCCGGGTGAAAAACTGTTTTTT. This gives the protein CAWSLGPGEKLFF.